Listed below are T cell receptor beta chains from one sample, sequenced in a study of T cell repertoires in cytomegalovirus infection. TCRdb passed the reads through MiXCR, listing each CDR3 protein once. The sample shows around 300,000 distinct CDR3 sequences, less than 25% of them seen only once. These TCRs are of unknown antigen specificity. The sequencing here drew on cultured PBMCs, taken from culture after CMV antigen stimulation. Receptor source: a human donor in good health (CMV status not recorded). Some clones in this sample may be carry-over from other donors' samples. CDR3s include the opening cysteine and the closing phenylalanine or tryptophan. A D gene is named only where the DNA matches it firmly. Clone sizes are given selectively: once, few, many, or a class where the clone is expanded.

clone_size,cdr3_length,d_call,v_call,j_call,cdr3_aa,cdr3_nt
few,14,NA,TRBV12-3/TRBV12-4,TRBJ1-3,CACCPVVTGNTIYF,TGCGCCTGCTGTCCAGTGGTCACTGGAAACACCATATATTTT
NA,18,TRBD2,TRBV6-6,TRBJ2-7,CASSYQREGHGQPYEQYF,TGTGCCAGCAGTTACCAGCGGGAGGGCCATGGTCAGCCATACGAGCAGTACTTC
few,17,TRBD2,TRBV19,TRBJ2-1,CASMPLTGTSTYNEQFF,TGTGCCAGTATGCCACTGACCGGGACTAGCACCTACAATGAGCAGTTCTTC
many,15,NA,TRBV7-4,TRBJ2-1,CASSSPRGRNNEQFF,TGTGCCAGCAGCTCCCCACGCGGGCGCAACAATGAGCAGTTCTTC
NA,14,NA,TRBV28,TRBJ2-1,CASTRQGGYNEQFF,TGTGCCAGCACACGCCAGGGGGGCTACAATGAGCAGTTCTTC
few,14,NA,TRBV28,TRBJ1-5,CASSTTGFGQPQHF,TGTGCCAGCAGCACGACCGGCTTTGGGCAGCCCCAGCATTTT
few,15,NA,TRBV6-6,TRBJ1-3,CASSERQRSGNTIYF,TGTGCCAGCAGTGAGAGACAGCGCTCTGGAAACACCATATATTTT
NA,14,NA,TRBV10-3,TRBJ1-1,CAISEPGLGTEAFF,TGTGCCATCAGTGAGCCAGGGCTAGGCACTGAAGCTTTCTTT
many,14,NA,TRBV7-9,TRBJ1-4,CASSPSTPAEKLFF,TGTGCCAGCAGCCCATCTACCCCGGCTGAAAAACTGTTTTTT
NA,13,NA,TRBV4-3,TRBJ1-5,CASSQDRNQPQHF,TGCGCCAGCAGCCAAGATCGGAATCAGCCCCAGCATTTT
few,14,NA,TRBV12-3/TRBV12-4,TRBJ1-4,CASSPQGTNEKLFF,TGTGCCAGCAGTCCCCAGGGGACTAATGAAAAACTGTTTTTT
few,12,NA,TRBV6-2/TRBV6-3,TRBJ2-3,CASSYPRGTQYF,TGTGCCAGCAGTTACCCAAGGGGTACGCAGTATTTT
NA,14,NA,TRBV30,TRBJ2-1,CAWVDQSSYNEQFF,TGTGCCTGGGTTGACCAGAGCTCCTACAATGAGCAGTTCTTC
NA,13,NA,TRBV7-6,TRBJ2-7,CASSLGSSGEQYF,TGTGCCAGCAGCTTAGGATCCTCGGGGGAGCAGTACTTC
NA,16,NA,TRBV4-1,TRBJ2-3,CASSQGWAGATDTQYF,TGCGCCAGCAGCCAAGGGTGGGCCGGGGCCACAGATACGCAGTATTTT
many,14,NA,TRBV12-3/TRBV12-4,TRBJ2-7,CASSLQDGSYEQYF,TGTGCCAGCAGTTTGCAGGACGGTTCCTACGAGCAGTACTTC
once,14,NA,TRBV7-8,TRBJ2-3,CASSLGHRPDTQYF,TGTGCCAGCAGCCTCGGACACCGTCCAGATACGCAGTATTTT
NA,14,TRBD1,TRBV7-6,TRBJ1-1,CASSQGQSPTEAFF,TGTGCCAGCAGCCAGGGACAGAGTCCCACTGAAGCTTTCTTT
many,17,NA,TRBV18,TRBJ2-3,CASSPDRTSTSTDTQYF,TGTGCCAGCTCACCCGACAGGACCTCAACTAGCACAGATACGCAGTATTTT
few,13,NA,TRBV29-1,TRBJ1-3,CSVAEGSGNTIYF,TGCAGCGTTGCGGAGGGGTCTGGAAACACCATATATTTT
few,14,TRBD2,TRBV27,TRBJ2-7,CASSFRTSGGEQYF,TGTGCCAGCAGTTTTCGTACTAGCGGGGGTGAGCAGTACTTC
many,15,TRBD1,TRBV28,TRBJ1-2,CASSLASTGGFGYTF,TGTGCCAGCAGCTTAGCTTCTACAGGGGGTTTTGGCTACACCTTC
NA,16,NA,TRBV24-1,TRBJ2-1,CATSDPGASAGDEQFF,TGTGCCACCAGTGATCCAGGGGCCTCCGCAGGAGATGAGCAGTTCTTC
few,12,NA,TRBV29-1,TRBJ2-2,CSGRWGTGELFF,TGCAGCGGCAGATGGGGGACCGGGGAGCTGTTTTTT